In its sample, the clone carrying this TCR beta chain was seen a few times. The CDR3 extends over 14 amino acids. Losses at the gene ends were 7 bases for V and 0 bases for J; bases not matched to a gene: 5. CDR1 SGHAT and CDR2 FQDESV come from the germline V gene (reference sequence). Recruits, aged about 18 to 100 years, lived in roughly 22 US areas. This specimen comes from a study of blood T cell repertoires in COVID-19. The wider study: The samples span acute and convalescent COVID-19 from the United States, Italy and Spain. T cells, B-cell-depleted T cells, or PBMCs provided the cDNA or gDNA that served as material.

TCRdb's table, derived via immunoSEQ multiplex PCR, lists solely in-frame clones and lacks some. The sample includes approximately 270,000 clones, 85% to 90% of them seen just once. The TCR comes from a woman aged 25 to 39 with acute COVID-19. Sequencing input: PBMCs or T cells enriched from blood (not recorded which). This chain links TRBV11-1 with TRBJ2-7, with 8 bases fitting TRBD1. DNA for the CDR3: TGTGCCAGCACCGTGGACAGGGACTCCTACGAGCAGTACTTC. It specifies CASTVDRDSYEQYF.